The 27 T cell receptor beta chains presented below share a single source sample, sequenced in a study of blood T cell repertoires in COVID-19. Here immunoSEQ multiplex PCR was the method, and the copy in TCRdb shows in-frame clones only, minus some. The table records approximately 210,000 clones, about 84% of them present only once. Sequencing was carried out using peripheral blood. These receptors were taken from a woman of 80 years or more with COVID-19, enrolled during active disease.

The chain recombines TRBV20-1 with TRBJ1-4; D not resolved. Germline V gene lookup returns CDR1 DFQATT and CDR2 SNEGSKA (reference sequence). This CDR3 region has 11 residues. In DNA form, the CDR3 reads TGCCGGGGTCAAACTAATGAAAAACTGTTTTTT. Its protein product is CRGQTNEKLFF.

The rearrangement uses TRBV5-1 and TRBJ2-1; 9 bases are a match to TRBD1. CDR3 length: 15 residues. With 4 bases clipped from V and 8 bases from J, the junction kept 10 bases outside the gene matches. Germline V gene lookup returns CDR1 SGHRS and CDR2 YFSETQ. This chain's CDR3 is CASSTLPGQGDEQFF. The CDR3 coding sequence is TGCGCCAGCAGCACTCTTCCGGGACAGGGAGATGAGCAGTTCTTC. The full variable domain, in which reference TRBV5-1 and TRBJ2-1 provide the parts outside the CDR3, is KAGVTQTPRYLIKTRGQQVTLSCSPISGHRSVSWYQQTPGQGLQFLFEYFSETQRNKGNFPGRFSGRQFSNSRSEMNVSTLELGDSALYLCASSTLPGQGDEQFFGPGTRLTVL.

The sample holds a few counts of this clone. The chain combines TRBV10-1 with TRBJ1-1, with D unresolved. Germline V lookup: CDR1 WNHNN, CDR2 SYGVQD (reference sequence). The CDR3 spans 12 residues. Trimming took off 2 bases at V and 5 bases at J, with 6 bases between the two ends. The DNA for the CDR3 is TGCGCCAGCAGTGAGGTCGGGACTGAAGCTTTCTTT. Protein product: CASSEVGTEAFF.

The DNA of the CDR3 is TGTGCCACCAGTGATTTGCGCCGTCTCGGACCACAGGGACGTTCTGGAAACACCATATATTTT. Its translation is CATSDLRRLGPQGRSGNTIYF. The V and J genes are TRBV24-1 and TRBJ1-3, with a possible D match to TRBD1 (6 bases). With 0 bases removed from V and 1 base from J, the gap between germline ends came to 24 bases. Germline assignment: CDR1 KGHDR and CDR2 SFDVKD. This CDR3 comprises 21 residues.

The CDR3 DNA follows: TGTGCCAGCAGCTTAACGGGCAGGGAGGACACTGAAGCTTTCTTT. Protein: CASSLTGREDTEAFF. The chain has TRBV7-3 and TRBJ1-1; D may be TRBD1 (5 bases). This CDR3 is built from 15 residues. Germline loops: CDR1 SGHTA, CDR2 FQGTGA. Trimming pared 0 bases from V and 3 bases from J, leaving 11 bases between.

The chain employs TRBV9 and TRBJ2-7; 7 bases agree with TRBD2. V dropped 2 bases and J dropped 0; count of bases not matched to a gene: 11. Germline V gene sequence: CDR1 SGDLS, CDR2 YYNGEE. The CDR3 is 17 residues long. The CDR3 loop reads CASSVTASAGSSYEQYF. The CDR3 region has the DNA TGTGCCAGCAGCGTGACAGCTTCAGCGGGGAGCTCCTACGAGCAGTACTTC.

This chain uses TRBV5-1 with TRBJ2-1, with a possible D match to TRBD2 (6 bases). The CDR3 contains 15 residues. In germline, CDR1 is SGHRS, CDR2 YFSETQ. The V and J ends lost 0 bases and 8 bases respectively, with 15 bases between them. The CDR3 loop reads CASSLVAGNVDEQFF. The CDR3 DNA sequence: TGCGCCAGCAGCTTGGTGGCGGGAAATGTGGATGAGCAGTTCTTC.

The chain carries TRBV6-5 and TRBJ1-5; TRBD1 is a possible D gene (6 bases). CDR3 size: 14 residues. CDR1 is MNHEY, CDR2 SVGAGI, per germline. V was pared by 7 bases and J by 5 bases, with 15 bases between. The CDR3 loop reads CASIMGHPYQPQHF. CDR3 DNA: TGTGCCAGCATCATGGGACATCCCTATCAGCCCCAGCATTTT.

The chain combines TRBV5-1 with TRBJ2-3; 8 bases fit TRBD2. Per germline, CDR1 SGHRS and CDR2 YFSETQ. This CDR3 has 15 amino acids. Trimming cost V 1 base and J 0 bases; bases outside gene matches: 1. This CDR3 is CASSLIAGSTDTQYF. CDR3 sequence (DNA): TGCGCCAGCAGCTTGATAGCGGGGAGCACAGATACGCAGTATTTT. Together with reference TRBV5-1 and TRBJ2-3, the CDR3 gives the full variable domain: KAGVTQTPRYLIKTRGQQVTLSCSPISGHRSVSWYQQTPGQGLQFLFEYFSETQRNKGNFPGRFSGRQFSNSRSEMNVSTLELGDSALYLCASSLIAGSTDTQYFGPGTRLTVL.

J is TRBJ2-2 and V is TRBV15; 9 nucleotides align to TRBD2. The V gene's germline CDR1 is LNHNV and CDR2 YYDKDF (reference sequence). The V segment lost 0 bases and the J segment 4 bases; nucleotides outside the gene matches: 9. The CDR3 spans 18 residues. CDR3 nucleotide sequence: TGTGCCACCAGCAGAGACCCGGGCGGGAGGGCCGGCACCGGGGAGCTGTTTTTT. This codes for CATSRDPGGRAGTGELFF.

This clone was seen more than once but under ten times. V gene TRBV19 combines with J gene TRBJ2-7; 9 positions agree with TRBD1. Germline V CDR1 and CDR2: LNHDA, SQIVND (reference sequence). This CDR3 contains 18 residues. With 5 bases clipped from V and 0 bases from J, the junction kept 14 bases outside the gene matches. The CDR3 nucleotides read TGTGCCAGTAGTCGAGTGGGGACAGGGTCCGCGACCTCCTACGAGCAGTACTTC. Translation: CASSRVGTGSATSYEQYF.

The CDR3 reads CASSPTSGGDDRFYNEQFF. The CDR3 DNA follows: TGTGCCAGCAGCCCTACTAGCGGGGGCGATGATAGATTCTACAATGAGCAGTTCTTC. The chain couples TRBV5-4 to TRBJ2-1; the match to TRBD2 covers 11 bases. The CDR3 runs 19 residues. The V gene end was trimmed by 4 bases and the J gene end by 3 bases; junction bases not matched to a gene: 15. Germline V gene data show CDR1 as SGHNT and CDR2 as YYREEE (reference sequence). The full variable domain, in which reference TRBV5-4 and TRBJ2-1 provide the parts outside the CDR3, is ETGVTQSPTHLIKTRGQQVTLRCSSQSGHNTVSWYQQALGQGPQFIFQYYREEENGRGNFPPRFSGLQFPNYSSELNVNALELDDSALYLCASSPTSGGDDRFYNEQFFGPGTRLTVL.

The V call is TRBV19, the J call TRBJ2-1; maybe TRBD1 (6 bases). Trimming removed 5 bases from V and 7 bases from J, with 12 bases in between. Germline CDR1 reads LNHDA; CDR2 reads SQIVND (reference sequence). The CDR3 sequence is 13 residues long. CDR3 in amino acids: CASSLRGWNEQFF. The CDR3 DNA is TGTGCCAGTAGTCTCAGGGGATGGAATGAGCAGTTCTTC.

This chain joins TRBV6-6 and TRBJ1-1, with 10 bases aligning to TRBD1. The V gene end was trimmed by 11 bases and the J gene end by 8 bases; junction bases not matched to a gene: 11. The CDR3 has 13 amino acids. CDR1 and CDR2 (germline): MNHNY, SVGAGI (reference sequence). The CDR3 DNA reads as TGTGCCGTCACCCACCGGGACAGGGGCGAAGCTTTCTTT. Its protein product is CAVTHRDRGEAFF.

The chain employs TRBV6-5 and TRBJ2-1; 7 nucleotides line up with TRBD2. V lost 8 bases to trimming and J lost 5 bases; unmatched junction nucleotides: 12. CDR3 length: 15 residues. Germline V CDR1 and CDR2: MNHEY, SVGAGI. CDR3: CASATHSGWDNEQFF. Written as DNA, the CDR3 is TGTGCCAGCGCGACCCATAGCGGGTGGGACAATGAGCAGTTCTTC.

The genes are TRBV3-1 (or the pseudogene TRBV3-2) and TRBJ2-5; D ambiguous. CDR1 is LGHDT and CDR2 is YNNKEL in the germline V gene (reference sequence). V was shortened by 1 base and J by 7 bases, with 13 bases between the two germline ends. The CDR3 extends over 14 amino acids. The CDR3 reads CASSQAAQAGTQYF. In nucleotides, the CDR3 is TGTGCCAGCAGCCAAGCCGCCCAGGCCGGGACCCAGTACTTC.

The chain uses TRBV28 and TRBJ2-7; possible D gene TRBD2, 5 bases. V lost 5 bases to trimming and J lost 3 bases, with 11 bases between them. Germline V gene lookup returns CDR1 MDHEN and CDR2 SYDVKM. The CDR3 is 13 amino acids. The CDR3 here is CASSPLVFYEQYF. The DNA for the CDR3 is TGTGCCAGCAGTCCACTAGTCTTCTACGAGCAGTACTTC. The complete variable domain, with remaining parts taken from reference TRBV28 and TRBJ2-7, reads DVKVTQSSRYLVKRTGEKVFLECVQDMDHENMFWYRQDPGLGLRLIYFSYDVKMKEKGDIPEGYSVSREKKERFSLILESASTNQTSMYLCASSPLVFYEQYFGPGTRLTVT.

This rearrangement joins TRBV5-4 to TRBJ1-1; no reliable D call. This CDR3 spans 14 amino acids. Germline values: CDR1 SGHNT, CDR2 YYREEE (reference sequence). V lost 4 bases and J 3 bases, leaving 13 bases between the germline ends. The CDR3 DNA reads TGTGCCAGCAGCCTCGCAAGGAGGGACACTGAAGCTTTCTTT. It specifies CASSLARRDTEAFF.

The chain employs TRBV5-5 and TRBJ1-6; D is ambiguous. The CDR3 consists of 15 residues. Trimming cost V 4 bases and J 6 bases, with 14 bases left between them. Germline V gives CDR1 SGHKS, CDR2 YYEKEE (reference sequence). The CDR3 DNA sequence: TGTGCCAGCAGCGAGGCGGCTATCTCTAATTCACCCCTCCACTTT. The encoded protein is CASSEAAISNSPLHF. Together with reference TRBV5-5 and TRBJ1-6, the CDR3 gives the full variable domain: DAGVTQSPTHLIKTRGQQVTLRCSPISGHKSVSWYQQVLGQGPQFIFQYYEKEERGRGNFPDRFSARQFPNYSSELNVNALLLGDSALYLCASSEAAISNSPLHFGNGTRLTVT.

The rearrangement joins TRBV5-1 to TRBJ2-1; 9 bases line up with TRBD2. The trim removed 0 bases at V and 0 bases at J, leaving 4 bases unmatched. Germline CDR1 SGHRS, CDR2 YFSETQ. This CDR3 has 17 amino acids. As DNA, the CDR3 is TGCGCCAGCAGCTTGGGGGGTAGCGGGAGCTCCTACAATGAGCAGTTCTTC. Amino acid sequence: CASSLGGSGSSYNEQFF.

The chain recombines TRBV10-2 with TRBJ2-5; possible D gene TRBD2, 5 bases. This CDR3 has 13 residues. Germline CDR1 and CDR2: WSHSY and SAAADI. Trimming cost V 7 bases and J 5 bases, with 14 bases left between them. DNA of the CDR3: TGCGCCAGCACCCCGGGGATGGTTGAGACCCAGTACTTC. Protein product: CASTPGMVETQYF.

The rearrangement uses TRBV2 and TRBJ2-1; D perhaps matches TRBD1 (6 bases). This CDR3 has 12 amino acids. The V end was cut by 11 bases, the J end by 8 bases, with 16 bases between. Germline CDR1 and CDR2: SNHLY and FYNNEI. The CDR3 DNA reads as TGTGCCGGCTACCGGGACACAGATGAGCAGTTCTTC. Translating gives CAGYRDTDEQFF.

The J gene is TRBJ2-1, the V gene TRBV29-1, with D uncertain. In germline, CDR1 is SQVTM, CDR2 ANQGSEA. The CDR3 runs 20 residues. Trimming shortened V by 3 bases and J by 3 bases, and 30 bases separated the two germline ends. CDR3 loop: CSVDSYMLEATTSYYNEQFF. The CDR3 DNA follows: TGCAGCGTTGATTCCTATATGTTAGAGGCCACGACGTCATACTACAATGAGCAGTTCTTC.

With respect to this clone: A much larger clone differs from this one at a single base, so this may be a read error. Other DNA sequences within the sample encode an identical CDR3. The chain links TRBV3-1 (or the pseudogene TRBV3-2) to TRBJ1-3; D is ambiguous. This CDR3 is built from 13 residues. Between the trimmed V and J ends, which lost 4 bases and 0 bases, there was a span of 4 bases. Germline V CDR1 and CDR2: LGHDT, YNNKEL (reference sequence). The chain's CDR3 is CASSPSSGNTIYF. The DNA for the CDR3 is TGTGCCAGCAGCCCGAGCTCTGGAAACACCATATATTTT.

The chain is built from TRBV4-1 and TRBJ1-3; D may be TRBD1 (6 bases). V dropped 5 bases and J dropped 8 bases, with 19 bases sitting between them. Germline V gene sequence: CDR1 MGHRA, CDR2 YSYEKL. The length of the CDR3 is 15 residues. The DNA of the CDR3 is TGCGCCAGCAGCTACCTGGGGGGGGGCGAGGACACCATATATTTT. Its translation is CASSYLGGGEDTIYF.

The V gene is TRBV5-1, the J gene TRBJ1-1; TRBD1 might be the D (5 bases). The V end lost 4 bases, the J end lost 5 bases, and 18 bases lay between the germline ends. The germline V gene has CDR1 SGHRS and CDR2 YFSETQ. The CDR3 spans 15 residues. Here the CDR3 DNA reads TGCGCCAGCAGCAGCTTGCCGAGGCAGGGAACTGAAGCTTTCTTT. Amino acids: CASSSLPRQGTEAFF. Using reference TRBV5-1 and TRBJ1-1 for the parts outside the CDR3, the full variable domain is KAGVTQTPRYLIKTRGQQVTLSCSPISGHRSVSWYQQTPGQGLQFLFEYFSETQRNKGNFPGRFSGRQFSNSRSEMNVSTLELGDSALYLCASSSLPRQGTEAFFGQGTRLTVV.

This clone qualifies as medium-sized (0.01 to 0.1%). Written as DNA, the CDR3 is TGTGCCAGCAGCGTAGGCGGGATCTCCTACGAGCAGTACTTC. This sequence encodes CASSVGGISYEQYF. The chain combines TRBV9 with TRBJ2-7, with D maybe TRBD2 (6 bases). This CDR3 has 14 residues. Per germline, CDR1 SGDLS and CDR2 YYNGEE. V was clipped by 0 bases and J by 0 bases, with 7 bases between them.